The sequence of this T cell receptor (beta chain) was determined in a study of radiotherapy plus CTLA-4 blockade in lung cancer. Study-wide points: Early clonal dynamics of blood T cells, together with interferon-beta, were reported as the best response predictor.

Receiving focal radiation plus CTLA-4 blockade with ipilimumab were patients who had chemo-refractory metastatic non-small-cell lung cancer. Comment on this clone: Its antigen is unknown.

The CDR3 has 18 amino acids. Germline CDR1 SEHNR, CDR2 FQNEAQ (reference sequence). The V gene lost 6 bases and the J gene lost 0 bases, with 18 bases spanning the gap. The data were produced by immunoSEQ multiplex PCR, yet TCRdb's version contains in-frame clones alone and is incomplete. The sample records 85,000 to 95,000 clones, around 84% being singletons. This TCR came from a human donor with non-small cell lung cancer that progressed on radiotherapy plus ipilimumab. This chain links TRBV7-9 with TRBJ2-6; a weak D match, TRBD1 (6 bases). The material sequenced was peripheral blood, taken from a patient treated with radiotherapy plus ipilimumab. The DNA of the CDR3 is TGTGCCAGCAGTACGACAGGTTCGGGAATCTCTGGGGCCAACGTCCTGACTTTC. This encodes CASSTTGSGISGANVLTF.